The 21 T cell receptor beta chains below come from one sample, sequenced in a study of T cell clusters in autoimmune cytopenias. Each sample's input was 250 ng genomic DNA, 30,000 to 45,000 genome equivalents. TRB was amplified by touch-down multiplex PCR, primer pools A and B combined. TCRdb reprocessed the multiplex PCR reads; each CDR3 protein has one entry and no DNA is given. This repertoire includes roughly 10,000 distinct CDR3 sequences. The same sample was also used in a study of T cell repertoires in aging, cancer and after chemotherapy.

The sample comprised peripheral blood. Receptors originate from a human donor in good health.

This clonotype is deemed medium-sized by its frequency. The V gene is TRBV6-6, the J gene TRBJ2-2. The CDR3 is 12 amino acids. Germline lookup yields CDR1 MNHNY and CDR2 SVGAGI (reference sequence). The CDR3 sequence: CASSLATGELFF.

The CDR3 region is CASSPEGLGELFF. The J gene is TRBJ2-2, the V gene TRBV18; TCRdb outputs TRBD2, but without DNA this stays unchecked. Germline V lookup: CDR1 KGHSH, CDR2 LQKENI. The CDR3 is 13 amino acids.

The CDR3 is CASRRQGVFEAFF. The V and J genes are TRBV19 and TRBJ1-1; the TCRdb call, TRBD1, lacks DNA for checking. The V gene's germline CDR1 is LNHDA and CDR2 SQIVND (reference sequence). This CDR3 has 13 amino acids.

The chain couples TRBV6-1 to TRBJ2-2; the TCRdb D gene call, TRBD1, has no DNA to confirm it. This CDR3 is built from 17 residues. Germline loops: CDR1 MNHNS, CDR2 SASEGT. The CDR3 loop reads CASSEMRTGWGTGELFF.

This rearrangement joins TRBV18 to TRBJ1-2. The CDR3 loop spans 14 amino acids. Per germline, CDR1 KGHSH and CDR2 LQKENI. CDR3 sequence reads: CASSPLDTVNSYTF.

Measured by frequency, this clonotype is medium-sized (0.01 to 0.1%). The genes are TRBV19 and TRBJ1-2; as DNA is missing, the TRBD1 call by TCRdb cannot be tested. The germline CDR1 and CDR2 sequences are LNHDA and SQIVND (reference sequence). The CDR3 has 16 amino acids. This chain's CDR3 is CASSISGTGENYGYTF.

CDR3 sequence: CAISERELNTEAFF. The V gene is TRBV10-3, the J gene TRBJ1-1; TCRdb's D call of TRBD1 is untestable without DNA. The germline CDR1 and CDR2 sequences are ENHRY and SYGVKD. The CDR3 runs 14 residues.

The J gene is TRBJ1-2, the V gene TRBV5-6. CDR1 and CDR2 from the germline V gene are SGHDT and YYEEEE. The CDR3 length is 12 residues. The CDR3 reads CASSLRGYGYTF.

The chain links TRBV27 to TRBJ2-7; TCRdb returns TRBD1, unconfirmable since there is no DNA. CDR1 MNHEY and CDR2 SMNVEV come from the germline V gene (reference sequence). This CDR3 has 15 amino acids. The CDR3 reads CASSYPGQIPSEQYF.

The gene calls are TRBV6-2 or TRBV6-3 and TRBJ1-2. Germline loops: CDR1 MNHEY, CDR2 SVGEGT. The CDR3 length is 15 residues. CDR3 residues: CASSPAGRANYGYTF.

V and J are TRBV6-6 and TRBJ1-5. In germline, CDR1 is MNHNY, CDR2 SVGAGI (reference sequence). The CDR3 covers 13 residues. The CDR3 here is CASSRIWNQPQHF.

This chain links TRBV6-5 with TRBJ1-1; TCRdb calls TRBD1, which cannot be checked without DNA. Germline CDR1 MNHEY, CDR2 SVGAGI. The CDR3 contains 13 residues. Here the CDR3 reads CASNTPRGTEAFF.

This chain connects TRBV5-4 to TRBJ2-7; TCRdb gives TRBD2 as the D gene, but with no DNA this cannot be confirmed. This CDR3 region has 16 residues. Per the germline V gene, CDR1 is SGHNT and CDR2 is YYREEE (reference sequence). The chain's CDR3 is CASSLLEGELAYEQYF.

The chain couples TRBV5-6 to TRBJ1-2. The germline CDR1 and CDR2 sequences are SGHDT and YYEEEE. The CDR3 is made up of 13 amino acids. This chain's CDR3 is CASSLQGPIGYTF.

CDR3 sequence: CASSDLGLRPLHF. The J gene is TRBJ1-6, the V gene TRBV6-1. Germline values: CDR1 MNHNS, CDR2 SASEGT. There are 13 residues in the CDR3.

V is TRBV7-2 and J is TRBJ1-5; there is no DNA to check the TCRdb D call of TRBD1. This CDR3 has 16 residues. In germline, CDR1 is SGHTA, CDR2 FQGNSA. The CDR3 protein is CASSSRTGLVPEPQHF. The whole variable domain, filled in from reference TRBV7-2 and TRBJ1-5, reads GAGVSQSPSNKVTEKGKDVELRCDPISGHTALYWYRQSLGQGLEFLIYFQGNSAPDKSGLPSDRFSAERTGGSVSTLTIQRTQQEDSAVYLCASSSRTGLVPEPQHFGDGTRLSIL.

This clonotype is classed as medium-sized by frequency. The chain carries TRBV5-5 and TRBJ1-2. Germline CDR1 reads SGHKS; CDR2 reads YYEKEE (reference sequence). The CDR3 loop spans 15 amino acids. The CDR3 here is CASSLEGGNSGGYTF.

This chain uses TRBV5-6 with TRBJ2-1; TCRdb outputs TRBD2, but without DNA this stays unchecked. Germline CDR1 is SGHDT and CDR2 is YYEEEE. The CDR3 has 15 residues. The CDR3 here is CASSRLGPPRNEQFF.

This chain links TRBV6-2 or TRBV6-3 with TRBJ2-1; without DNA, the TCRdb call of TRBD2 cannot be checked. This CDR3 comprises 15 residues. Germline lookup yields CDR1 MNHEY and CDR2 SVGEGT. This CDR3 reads CASSYGTSGRDEQFF.

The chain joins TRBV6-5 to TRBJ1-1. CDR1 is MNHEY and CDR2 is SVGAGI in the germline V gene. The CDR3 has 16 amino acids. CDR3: CASSYSAVRDNTEAFF.

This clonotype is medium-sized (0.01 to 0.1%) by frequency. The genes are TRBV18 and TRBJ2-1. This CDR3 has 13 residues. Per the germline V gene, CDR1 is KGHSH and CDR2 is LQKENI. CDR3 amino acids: CASSPVVSSEQFF.